What follows are 10 T cell receptor beta chains derived from one specimen sequenced in a study of shared clonotypes between healthy human individuals. Using immunoSEQ multiplex PCR, the repertoire was profiled, and TCRdb retains in-frame clones only, with some absent. The table shows 2.3 million or so clones, with 85% to 95% occurring only once. The sample taken for sequencing was naive CD4+ T cells from PBMCs. Subset reported: CD45RA+ positively selected. The receptors come from a man aged 18 to 30 in good health. Some clones in this sample may be carry-over from other donors' samples.

This rearrangement joins TRBV2 to TRBJ2-6; D is perhaps TRBD1 (5 bases). Germline-derived CDR1 and CDR2 are SNHLY and FYNNEI. The CDR3 spans 13 residues. The V end was cut by 11 bases, the J end by 1 base, with 9 bases between. CDR3 loop: CADSQSGANVLTF. CDR3 coding DNA: TGTGCCGACAGCCAGTCTGGGGCCAACGTCCTGACTTTC.

The CDR3 nucleotides read TGTGCCAGCAGTCCCTTCCAAGAGACCCAGTACTTC. Encoded protein: CASSPFQETQYF. The V gene is TRBV27, the J gene TRBJ2-5, with D uncertain. CDR1 and CDR2 (germline): MNHEY, SMNVEV (reference sequence). There are 12 residues in the CDR3. Between the trimmed V and J ends, which lost 5 bases and 1 base, there was a span of 5 bases.

The chain carries TRBV14 and TRBJ1-4; D remains ambiguous. There are 17 residues in the CDR3. CDR1 SGHDN and CDR2 FVKESK come from the germline V gene. V lost 1 base to trimming and J lost 5 bases, with 17 bases between them. In DNA form, the CDR3 reads TGTGCCAGCAGCCAAGTTTTTGGGTCAAAGAAAAATGAAAAACTGTTTTTT. Protein product: CASSQVFGSKKNEKLFF.

The V and J genes are TRBV28 and TRBJ1-2; D unclear. Germline assignment: CDR1 MDHEN and CDR2 SYDVKM. The CDR3 is made up of 15 amino acids. Trimming removed 4 bases from V and 0 bases from J, with 12 bases in between. CDR3 coding DNA: TGTGCCAGCAGTTCTAGGACCGTAGCTAACTATGGCTACACCTTC. This encodes CASSSRTVANYGYTF.

This chain uses TRBV27 with TRBJ2-3; 7 positions agree with TRBD2. Germline values: CDR1 MNHEY, CDR2 SMNVEV (reference sequence). The J segment lost 4 bases and the V segment lost 1 base, leaving 5 bases of the junction unmatched. There are 15 residues in the CDR3. The CDR3 reads CASSLLGGLPDTQYF. The CDR3 DNA reads TGTGCCAGCAGTTTATTGGGAGGGCTCCCAGATACGCAGTATTTT.

The chain recombines TRBV11-3 with TRBJ2-1; 7 nucleotides agree with TRBD2. Per germline, CDR1 SGHNT and CDR2 YENEEA. Unmatched junction bases numbered 9, after V lost 5 bases and J lost 5 bases. There are 15 residues in the CDR3. CDR3 DNA sequence: TGTGCCAGCAGCCCCCGGGGGGTCCAGAACAATGAGCAGTTCTTC. It is translated as CASSPRGVQNNEQFF.

The V and J genes are TRBV28 and TRBJ1-5; 7 bases align to TRBD1. The V segment lost 7 bases and the J segment 0 bases; nucleotides outside the gene matches: 6. Germline CDR1 and CDR2: MDHEN and SYDVKM. The CDR3 length is 15 residues. This CDR3 reads CASNPGGASNQPQHF. The CDR3 DNA follows: TGTGCCAGCAACCCAGGGGGGGCTAGCAATCAGCCCCAGCATTTT.

The rearrangement joins TRBV5-6 to TRBJ2-5, with a possible D match to TRBD2 (5 bases). Trimming stripped 4 bases from V and 1 base from J, with 17 bases between. This CDR3 contains 16 residues. The V gene's germline CDR1 is SGHDT and CDR2 YYEEEE. CDR3 DNA: TGTGCCAGCAGCCTCCAGATTGATCGGGGCCAAGAGACCCAGTACTTC. This sequence encodes CASSLQIDRGQETQYF.

A note on this clone: The sample has other DNA sequences that encode this CDR3 too. The chain links TRBV28 to TRBJ1-1; D call uncertain. Trimming took 2 bases from V and 4 from J, leaving 11 bases between them. CDR1 MDHEN and CDR2 SYDVKM come from the germline V gene. This CDR3 is 14 amino acids long. The CDR3 bases are TGTGCCAGCAGTTTAGTAGATCGCCGCACTGAAGCTTTCTTT. Encoded protein: CASSLVDRRTEAFF.

The chain links TRBV28 to TRBJ2-7, with D possibly TRBD1 on 5 matching bases. This CDR3 comprises 11 residues. CDR1 and CDR2 (germline): MDHEN, SYDVKM. Trimming cost V 6 bases and J 9 bases, with 12 bases left between them. The CDR3 loop is CASSLQEGQYF. CDR3 bases: TGTGCCAGCAGCCTACAGGAAGGGCAGTACTTC.